Shown below are 6 T cell receptor beta chains from a single sample sequenced in a study of blood T cells in healthy people across ages (dated by TCRdb to the mid-2010s). Library preparation used 5' RACE. Sequencer: Illumina HiSeq 2500. A second PCR of 7 to 11 cycles was performed with a sample-barcoded 5' primer and a J-beta primer mix. TCRdb handled the public reads itself, with Q25 trimming in fastp and clone calling in MiXCR, and kept productive beta chains. CDR3 protein duplicates are merged, each entry listing the most common genes and DNA. This sample is represented by approximately 810,000 distinct CDR3 sequences; more than 25% of them were singletons. The top ten clones comprise approximately 15% of the sample. Sequencing used blood. These receptor sequences come from a woman over 75 in good health.

This rearrangement joins TRBV12-3 or TRBV12-4 to TRBJ2-7, with D possibly being TRBD1 (7 bases). The CDR3 contains 16 residues. V was pared by 2 bases and J by 1 base, with 15 bases between. The CDR3 coding sequence is TGTGCCAGCAGTTTACGCGGGACAGTTAGATCCTACGAGCAGTACTTC. Amino acids: CASSLRGTVRSYEQYF.

This clonotype showed up just a few times. Since a much larger clone is just one base distant, this may be a read error. The rearrangement links TRBV12-3 or TRBV12-4 to TRBJ2-5, with a tentative D call TRBD1 (5 bases). The CDR3 is 14 residues long. Between the trimmed V and J ends, which lost 6 bases and 6 bases, there was a span of 17 bases. Written as DNA, the CDR3 is TGTGCCAGCAGGTTATCGGCAGGGATAAAGACCCAGTACTTC. Its translation: CASRLSAGIKTQYF.

This clonotype was seen ten or more times. The chain recombines TRBV7-2 with TRBJ2-1; D is possibly TRBD1 or TRBD2 (6 bases each). The CDR3 runs 16 residues. With 5 bases removed from V and 3 bases from J, the gap between germline ends came to 17 bases. Germline V gene sequence: CDR1 SGHTA, CDR2 FQGNSA. DNA of the CDR3: TGTGCCAGCAGCCAGGGGACCGGGACTTTCTACAATGAGCAGTTCTTC. As protein: CASSQGTGTFYNEQFF.

There are a few counts of this clonotype. This chain links TRBV7-6 with TRBJ2-2; TRBD1 agrees at 9 bases. This CDR3 has 15 amino acids. Germline lookup yields CDR1 SGHVS and CDR2 FNYEAQ. The V segment lost 1 base and the J segment 5 bases; nucleotides outside the gene matches: 2. CDR3 sequence reads: CASSLVGQGTGELFF. CDR3 nucleotides: TGTGCCAGCAGCTTAGTCGGACAGGGGACCGGGGAGCTGTTTTTT. Using reference TRBV7-6 and TRBJ2-2 for the parts outside the CDR3, the full variable domain is GAGVSQSPRYKVTKRGQDVALRCDPISGHVSLYWYRQALGQGPEFLTYFNYEAQQDKSGLPNDRFSAERPEGSISTLTIQRTEQRDSAMYRCASSLVGQGTGELFFGEGSRLTVL.

This clonotype appeared many times. The chain uses TRBV4-1 and TRBJ2-5; TRBD1 might be the D (5 bases). Trimming pared 0 bases from V and 7 bases from J, leaving 12 bases between. Germline-derived CDR1 and CDR2 are MGHRA and YSYEKL. CDR3 size: 14 residues. The CDR3 loop is CASSQDRQGWTQYF. The CDR3 DNA follows: TGCGCCAGCAGCCAAGATCGGCAGGGTTGGACCCAGTACTTC.

This clonotype was picked up a small number of times. The chain couples TRBV11-2 to TRBJ2-3, with D unclear. The germline V gene encodes CDR1 SGHAT and CDR2 FQNNGV. This CDR3 is built from 15 residues. With 5 bases removed from V and 3 bases from J, the gap between germline ends came to 15 bases. CDR3 in DNA: TGTGCCAGCAGCACCGCGGCCAGTAGGACAGATACGCAGTATTTT. Its translation is CASSTAASRTDTQYF.